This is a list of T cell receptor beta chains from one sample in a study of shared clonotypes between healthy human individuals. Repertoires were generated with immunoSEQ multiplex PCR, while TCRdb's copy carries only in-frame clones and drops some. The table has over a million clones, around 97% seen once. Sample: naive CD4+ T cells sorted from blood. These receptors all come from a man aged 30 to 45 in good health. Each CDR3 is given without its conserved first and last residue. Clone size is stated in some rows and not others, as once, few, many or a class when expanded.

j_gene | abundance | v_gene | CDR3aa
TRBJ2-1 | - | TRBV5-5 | ASSPTSDHNEQF
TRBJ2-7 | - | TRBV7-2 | ASSSANSYEQY
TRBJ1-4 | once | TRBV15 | ATSRDTPFFATNEKLF
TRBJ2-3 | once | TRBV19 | ASSNRTSGVGRDTQY
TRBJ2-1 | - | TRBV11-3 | ASSWGPGNEQF
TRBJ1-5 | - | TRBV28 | ASSSQGGNQPQH
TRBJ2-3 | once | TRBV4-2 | ASSPWGDTDTQY
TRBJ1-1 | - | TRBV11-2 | ASSLIQGSNTEAF
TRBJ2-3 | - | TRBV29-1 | SVGDDTQY
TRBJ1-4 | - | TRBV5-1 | ASAPRTFGEKLF
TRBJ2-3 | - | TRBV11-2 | ASSSGDTQY
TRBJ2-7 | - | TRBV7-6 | ASSHAPRFPSYEQY
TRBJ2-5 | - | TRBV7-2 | ASSFGLETQY
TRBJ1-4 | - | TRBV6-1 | ACHRKTNEKLF
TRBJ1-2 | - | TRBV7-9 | ASSSLGFLNYGYT